This T cell receptor (beta chain) was documented in a study of patients and donors after allogeneic stem cell transplantation. This CDR3 has 15 amino acids. Germline trimming cut 10 bases from V and 1 base from J; bases unmatched to any gene: 12. A single record per CDR3 protein comes from TCRdb applying MiXCR to the RT-PCR reads. This sample has about 110,000 distinct CDR3 sequences, with 35% found just once. This sequence was found in a human donor who was either an allogeneic HSCT recipient or a stem cell or donor lymphocyte infusion donor (not recorded which). It is not recorded whose cells these are; they may come from a transplant donor. The specimen sequenced was blood, either unsorted or a sorted T cell fraction (not recorded which). V usage is TRBV12-3 or TRBV12-4 and J usage is TRBJ1-1, with 7 bases lining up with TRBD1. CDR3 nucleotide sequence: TGTGCCATCACCCCCAGACAGGGAGAGAACACTGAAGCTTTCTTT. The encoded protein is CAITPRQGENTEAFF.